These 23 T cell receptor beta chains share one sample of origin, sequenced in a study of response to subunit inactivated influenza vaccine. TCRdb re-called the RT-PCR reads through MiXCR, storing one row per CDR3 protein. The table includes about 580,000 distinct CDR3 sequences, 11% to 15% detected once. The sample consisted of PBMCs from blood, taken less than 13 days after vaccination. The receptors originated from a man aged 50-59 years who received an inactivated influenza vaccine.

Only a few counts were recorded for this clonotype. The rearrangement joins TRBV27 to TRBJ1-6; the D is unclear. V lost 2 bases and J lost 3, with 8 bases in between. CDR1 and CDR2 (germline): MNHEY, SMNVEV (reference sequence). This CDR3 has 15 residues. The CDR3 DNA reads TGTGCCAGCAGTTTAGAGTCCTACTATAATTCACCCCTCCACTTT. Translation: CASSLESYYNSPLHF.

In DNA form, the CDR3 reads TGTGCCAGCAGTTTTGATGGAGGGGGACGGATCGGCTACACCTTC. Its translation: CASSFDGGGRIGYTF. The rearrangement joins TRBV12-3 or TRBV12-4 to TRBJ1-2; maybe TRBD1 (6 bases). This CDR3 spans 15 amino acids. Trimming took off 3 bases at V and 8 bases at J, with 19 bases between the two ends.

The CDR3 DNA follows: TGTGCCAGTAAAGAGCGGGGGGCCTCCTACGAGCAGTACTTC. Protein product: CASKERGASYEQYF. This rearrangement joins TRBV19 to TRBJ2-7; TRBD2 agrees at 9 bases. The V segment lost 7 bases and the J segment 0 bases; nucleotides outside the gene matches: 4. The CDR3 totals 14 residues. CDR1 is LNHDA and CDR2 is SQIVND in the germline V gene (reference sequence).

This clonotype came up a few times. The chain is built from TRBV9 and TRBJ2-1; 11 bases agree with TRBD2. The germline V gene encodes CDR1 SGDLS and CDR2 YYNGEE. After removal of 0 bases from V and 5 bases from J, the junction contained 4 bases not matched to a gene. The CDR3 has 16 residues. CDR3 bases: TGTGCCAGCAGCGTAGCTACGGGACTAGCGGACAATGAGCAGTTCTTC. It yields the protein CASSVATGLADNEQFF.

Turning to this clonotype: A read error may be the cause here, since a much bigger clone is one base away. J is TRBJ1-6 and V is TRBV9; maybe TRBD1 (6 bases). This CDR3 region has 17 residues. Germline CDR1 reads SGDLS; CDR2 reads YYNGEE. The CDR3, as DNA: TGTGCCAGCAGCCTCTCCATTGGGGGCGGTCAAGATTCACCCCTCGACTTT. Residues: CASSLSIGGGQDSPLDF. Supplemented by reference TRBV9 and TRBJ1-6, the full variable domain reads DSGVTQTPKHLITATGQRVTLRCSPRSGDLSVYWYQQSLDQGLQFLIQYYNGEERAKGNILERFSAQQFPDLHSELNLSSLELGDSALYFCASSLSIGGGQDSPLDFGNGTRLTVT.

This clonotype was picked up a small number of times. The genes are TRBV7-9 and TRBJ2-7; 12 bases are shared with TRBD1. Losses at the gene ends were 2 bases for V and 4 bases for J; bases not matched to a gene: 9. The V gene's germline CDR1 is SEHNR and CDR2 FQNEAQ (reference sequence). CDR3 length: 17 amino acids. CDR3: CASSLPGQGASRYEQYF. The CDR3 DNA follows: TGTGCCAGCAGCTTACCGGGACAGGGGGCGTCTAGGTACGAGCAGTACTTC.

This clonotype showed up just a few times. The gene calls are TRBV28 and TRBJ2-7, with 9 bases aligning to TRBD2. Looked up from germline, CDR1 is MDHEN and CDR2 is SYDVKM. V lost 5 bases and J lost 0; bases outside the gene matches: 5. The CDR3 runs 15 residues. The CDR3 is CASSRLAVSSYEQYF. CDR3 coding DNA: TGTGCCAGCAGTAGACTAGCGGTAAGCTCCTACGAGCAGTACTTC.

This clonotype appeared many times. The DNA of the CDR3 is TGTGCCAGCCAAAAAATAAAGACAGGGAACGCCGGAAACACCATATATTTT. This codes for CASQKIKTGNAGNTIYF. The V call is TRBV12-3 or TRBV12-4, the J call TRBJ1-3; TRBD1 matches at 7 bases. V dropped 8 bases and J dropped 4; count of bases not matched to a gene: 17. The CDR3 runs to 17 residues.

This clonotype was observed at least ten times. This chain joins TRBV5-1 and TRBJ1-1; the D is unclear. CDR3 length: 13 amino acids. V was pared by 1 base and J by 2 bases, with 6 bases between. Germline CDR1 SGHRS, CDR2 YFSETQ. Written as DNA, the CDR3 is TGCGCCAGCAGCTTGATTGACAACACTGAAGCTTTCTTT. Translating it yields CASSLIDNTEAFF.

The rearrangement links TRBV5-1 to TRBJ1-3, with D perhaps matching TRBD1 (6 bases). Trimming pared 7 bases from V and 8 bases from J, leaving 19 bases between. In germline, CDR1 is SGHRS, CDR2 YFSETQ. This CDR3 comprises 14 residues. The DNA for the CDR3 is TGCGCCAGCGGAATCGGGAACAGGGACGACACCATATATTTT. Its translation is CASGIGNRDDTIYF.

The chain recombines TRBV5-1 with TRBJ2-2; D gene ambiguous. The CDR3 is 13 residues long. Trimming removed 0 bases from V and 7 bases from J, with 7 bases in between. Germline assignment: CDR1 SGHRS and CDR2 YFSETQ. CDR3 nucleotide sequence: TGCGCCAGCAGCTTGGAATCCCGCGGGGAGCTGTTTTTT. As protein: CASSLESRGELFF.

V and J are TRBV29-1 and TRBJ2-7, with 8 bases aligning to TRBD1. With 4 bases clipped from V and 6 bases from J, the junction kept 8 bases outside the gene matches. CDR3 length: 13 residues. Looked up from germline, CDR1 is SQVTM and CDR2 is ANQGSEA. The CDR3 is CSVVAGTGGEQYF. CDR3 bases: TGCAGCGTTGTCGCCGGGACAGGAGGCGAGCAGTACTTC.

This clonotype was seen ten or more times. The V gene is TRBV10-3, the J gene TRBJ2-3; 12 nucleotides match TRBD2. V lost 4 bases to trimming and J lost 2 bases; unmatched junction nucleotides: 4. Germline V gives CDR1 ENHRY, CDR2 SYGVKD. The CDR3 sequence is 16 residues long. The CDR3 coding sequence is TGTGCCATCAGTGCACTAGCGGGGGGAAACACAGATACGCAGTATTTT. It is translated as CAISALAGGNTDTQYF.

This clonotype came up a few times. This chain uses TRBV20-1 with TRBJ2-5, with D perhaps TRBD1 (5 bases). Germline assignment: CDR1 DFQATT and CDR2 SNEGSKA (reference sequence). CDR3 size: 15 residues. V dropped 0 bases and J dropped 4 bases, with 15 bases sitting between them. The CDR3 reads CSARDGAASPETQYF. CDR3 nucleotides: TGCAGTGCTAGAGATGGGGCGGCCTCCCCAGAGACCCAGTACTTC.

The chain has TRBV7-2 and TRBJ2-7; 11 positions match TRBD2. The germline CDR1 and CDR2 sequences are SGHTA and FQGNSA. Trimming removed 3 bases from V and 3 bases from J; junction bases left unmatched: 10. This CDR3 comprises 17 residues. The CDR3: CASSLGLAAVGGYEQYF. Written as DNA, the CDR3 is TGTGCCAGCAGCTTGGGACTAGCGGCAGTGGGAGGCTACGAGCAGTACTTC.

This clonotype has a count of ten or more. This chain joins TRBV7-9 and TRBJ2-3; D is undetermined. V was pared by 6 bases and J by 1 base, with 5 bases between. The germline V gene has CDR1 SEHNR and CDR2 FQNEAQ (reference sequence). The CDR3 is 12 residues long. The CDR3 sequence: CASRLGTDTQYF. The CDR3 nucleotides are TGTGCCAGCAGGCTAGGCACAGATACGCAGTATTTT.

This clonotype was observed a handful of times. The chain combines TRBV12-3 or TRBV12-4 with TRBJ1-1; a weak D match, TRBD1 (6 bases). Trimming took off 7 bases at V and 1 base at J, with 13 bases between the two ends. CDR3 size: 14 residues. The CDR3 region has the DNA TGTGCCAGCACCACGGGACACTGGAACACTGAAGCTTTCTTT. Translating it yields CASTTGHWNTEAFF.

In its sample, this clonotype was seen many times. The gene calls are TRBV9 and TRBJ1-6, with D perhaps matching TRBD1 (5 bases). V was pared by 3 bases and J by 12 bases, with 10 bases between. CDR3 size: 12 residues. The germline V gene encodes CDR1 SGDLS and CDR2 YYNGEE. The CDR3 bases are TGTGCCAGCAGCGCAGGGAGAAAACCCCTCCACTTT. Translation: CASSAGRKPLHF.

This chain joins TRBV20-1 and TRBJ1-6; TRBD1 agrees at 8 bases. CDR3 length: 13 residues. Unmatched junction bases numbered 8, after V lost 6 bases and J lost 10 bases. The germline V gene encodes CDR1 DFQATT and CDR2 SNEGSKA (reference sequence). The CDR3 sequence is CSATQGVSSPLHF. DNA for the CDR3: TGCAGTGCCACACAGGGGGTGTCCTCACCCCTCCACTTT.

In this sample, this clonotype turned up a few times. V gene TRBV3-1 combines with J gene TRBJ2-2; 8 bases are a match to TRBD1. Germline V gives CDR1 LGHDT, CDR2 YNNKEL (reference sequence). The ends lost 10 bases at V and 0 bases at J; junction bases unmatched: 7. The CDR3 covers 15 residues. CDR3 DNA: TGTGCCACCTCCGGACAGGGCTCGAACACCGGGGAGCTGTTTTTT. It encodes CATSGQGSNTGELFF.

This clonotype was counted only a few times. As DNA, the CDR3 is TGTGCCAGCAGCCTCACGGGCCCGAACACCGGGGAGCTGTTTTTT. It codes for CASSLTGPNTGELFF. The rearrangement joins TRBV7-2 to TRBJ2-2, with D hard to call. Trimming removed 5 bases at V and 0 bases at J, with 10 bases between. CDR1 is SGHTA and CDR2 is FQGNSA in the germline V gene. The CDR3 runs to 15 residues. Combining the CDR3 with reference TRBV7-2 and TRBJ2-2 gives the whole variable domain GAGVSQSPSNKVTEKGKDVELRCDPISGHTALYWYRQSLGQGLEFLIYFQGNSAPDKSGLPSDRFSAERTGGSVSTLTIQRTQQEDSAVYLCASSLTGPNTGELFFGEGSRLTVL.

In its sample, this clonotype was seen a few times. This chain joins TRBV6-1 and TRBJ2-3, with a weak D call TRBD2 (7 bases). In germline, CDR1 is MNHNS, CDR2 SASEGT. The CDR3 is 15 amino acids. Trimming stripped 5 bases from V and 2 bases from J, with 14 bases between. CDR3 in DNA: TGTGCCAGCAGTAGGGGGGGACCACCCACAGATACGCAGTATTTT. This translates into CASSRGGPPTDTQYF.

The chain's CDR3 is CASSQGQEIIYEQYF. In DNA form, the CDR3 reads TGCGCCAGCAGCCAAGGACAGGAAATTATCTACGAGCAGTACTTC. V and J are TRBV4-3 and TRBJ2-7; possibly TRBD1 for D (6 bases). The CDR3 totals 15 residues. The V and J ends lost 1 base and 3 bases respectively, with 13 bases between them. Germline V lookup: CDR1 LGHNA, CDR2 YSLEER.